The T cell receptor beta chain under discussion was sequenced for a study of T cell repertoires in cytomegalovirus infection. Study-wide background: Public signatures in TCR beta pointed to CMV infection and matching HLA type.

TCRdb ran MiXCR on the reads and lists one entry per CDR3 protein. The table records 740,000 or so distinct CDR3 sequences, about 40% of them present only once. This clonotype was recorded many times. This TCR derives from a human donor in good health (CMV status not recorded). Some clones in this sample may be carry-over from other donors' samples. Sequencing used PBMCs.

The CDR3 coding sequence is TGTGCCAGCAGTTTATGGGCGGGGCTCACCGGGGCCAACGTCCTGACTTTC. The encoded protein is CASSLWAGLTGANVLTF. This chain links TRBV28 with TRBJ2-6, with D tentatively TRBD2 (6 bases). Per germline, CDR1 MDHEN and CDR2 SYDVKM. Trimming stripped 0 bases from V and 4 bases from J, with 13 bases between. The CDR3 contains 17 residues. Based on the CDR3 plus reference TRBV28 and TRBJ2-6, the full variable domain is DVKVTQSSRYLVKRTGEKVFLECVQDMDHENMFWYRQDPGLGLRLIYFSYDVKMKEKGDIPEGYSVSREKKERFSLILESASTNQTSMYLCASSLWAGLTGANVLTFGAGSRLTVL.